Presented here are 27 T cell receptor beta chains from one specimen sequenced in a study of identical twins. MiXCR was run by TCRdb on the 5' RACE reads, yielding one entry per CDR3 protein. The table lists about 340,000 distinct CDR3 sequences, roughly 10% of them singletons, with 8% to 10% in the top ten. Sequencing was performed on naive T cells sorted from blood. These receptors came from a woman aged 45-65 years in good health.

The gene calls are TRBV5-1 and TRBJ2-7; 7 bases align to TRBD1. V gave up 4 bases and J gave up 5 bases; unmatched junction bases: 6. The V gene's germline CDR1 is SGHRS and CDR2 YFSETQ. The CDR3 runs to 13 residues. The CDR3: CASSQDRAHEQYF. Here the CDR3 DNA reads TGCGCCAGCAGCCAAGACAGGGCCCACGAGCAGTACTTC. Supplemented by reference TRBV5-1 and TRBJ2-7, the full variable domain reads KAGVTQTPRYLIKTRGQQVTLSCSPISGHRSVSWYQQTPGQGLQFLFEYFSETQRNKGNFPGRFSGRQFSNSRSEMNVSTLELGDSALYLCASSQDRAHEQYFGPGTRLTVT.

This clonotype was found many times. DNA for the CDR3: TGCAGTGCTTTGGACAGGGAAAGTGGAGGCTACACCTTC. It yields the protein CSALDRESGGYTF. J is TRBJ1-2 and V is TRBV20-1, with 8 bases that match TRBD1. From germline, CDR1 is DFQATT and CDR2 SNEGSKA (reference sequence). Trimming at V came to 5 bases and at J to 8 bases, leaving 10 bases not matched to a gene. The CDR3 length is 13 residues.

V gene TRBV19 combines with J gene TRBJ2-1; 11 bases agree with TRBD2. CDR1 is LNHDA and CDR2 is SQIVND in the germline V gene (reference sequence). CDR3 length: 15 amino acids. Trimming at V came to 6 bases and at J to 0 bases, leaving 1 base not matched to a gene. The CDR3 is CASRLAGGSYNEQFF. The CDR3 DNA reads TGTGCCAGTAGGCTAGCGGGAGGCTCCTACAATGAGCAGTTCTTC.

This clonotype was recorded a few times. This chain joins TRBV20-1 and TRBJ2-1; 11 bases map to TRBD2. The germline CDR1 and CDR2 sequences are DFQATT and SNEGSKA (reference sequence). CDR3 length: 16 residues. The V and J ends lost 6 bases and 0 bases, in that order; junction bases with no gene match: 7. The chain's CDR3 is CSATKTSGDSYNEQFF. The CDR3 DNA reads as TGCAGTGCGACTAAGACTAGCGGGGACTCCTACAATGAGCAGTTCTTC.

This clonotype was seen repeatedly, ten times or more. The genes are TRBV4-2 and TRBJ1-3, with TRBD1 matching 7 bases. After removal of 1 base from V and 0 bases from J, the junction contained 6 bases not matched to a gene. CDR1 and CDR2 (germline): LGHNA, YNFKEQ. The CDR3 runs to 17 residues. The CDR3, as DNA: TGTGCCAGCAGCCAAGGGTCGACAGGGACCTCTGGAAACACCATATATTTT. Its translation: CASSQGSTGTSGNTIYF.

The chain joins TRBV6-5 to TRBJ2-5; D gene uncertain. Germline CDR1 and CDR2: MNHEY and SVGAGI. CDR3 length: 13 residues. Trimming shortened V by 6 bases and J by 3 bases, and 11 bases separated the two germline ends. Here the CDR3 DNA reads TGTGCCAGCAGATTACAACCGGAAGAGACCCAGTACTTC. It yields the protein CASRLQPEETQYF.

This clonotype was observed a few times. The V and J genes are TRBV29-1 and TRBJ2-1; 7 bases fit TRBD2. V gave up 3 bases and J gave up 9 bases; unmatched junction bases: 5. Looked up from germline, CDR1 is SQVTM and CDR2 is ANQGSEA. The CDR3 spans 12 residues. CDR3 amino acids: CSVEGSGGEQFF. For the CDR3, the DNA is TGCAGCGTTGAGGGCTCGGGGGGTGAGCAGTTCTTC.

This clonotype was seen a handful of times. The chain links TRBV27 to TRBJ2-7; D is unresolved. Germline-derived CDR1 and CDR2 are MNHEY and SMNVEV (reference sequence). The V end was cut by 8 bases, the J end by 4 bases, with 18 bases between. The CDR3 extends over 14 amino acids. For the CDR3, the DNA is TGTGCCAGCCATCCGTGGGGTTCACCATACGAGCAGTACGTC. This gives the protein CASHPWGSPYEQYV.

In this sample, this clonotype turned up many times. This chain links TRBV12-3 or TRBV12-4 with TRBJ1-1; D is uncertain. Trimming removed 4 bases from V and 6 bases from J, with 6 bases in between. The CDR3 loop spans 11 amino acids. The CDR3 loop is CASSSGSEAFF. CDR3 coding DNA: TGTGCCAGCAGTTCAGGTTCTGAAGCTTTCTTT.

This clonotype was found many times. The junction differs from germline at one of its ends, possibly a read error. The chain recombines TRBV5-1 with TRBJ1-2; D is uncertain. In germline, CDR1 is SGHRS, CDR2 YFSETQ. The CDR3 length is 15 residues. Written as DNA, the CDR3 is TGCGCCAGCAGCTTGGCAATAGTCGGGAACTCTGGCTACACCTTC. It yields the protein CASSLAIVGNSGYTF.

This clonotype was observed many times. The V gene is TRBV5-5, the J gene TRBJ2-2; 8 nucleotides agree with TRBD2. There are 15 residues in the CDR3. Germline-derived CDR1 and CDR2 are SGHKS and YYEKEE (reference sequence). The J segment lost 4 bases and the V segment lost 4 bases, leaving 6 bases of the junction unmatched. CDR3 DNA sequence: TGTGCCAGCAGCCAAACTAGCGGAACCACCGGGGAGCTGTTTTTT. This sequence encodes CASSQTSGTTGELFF.

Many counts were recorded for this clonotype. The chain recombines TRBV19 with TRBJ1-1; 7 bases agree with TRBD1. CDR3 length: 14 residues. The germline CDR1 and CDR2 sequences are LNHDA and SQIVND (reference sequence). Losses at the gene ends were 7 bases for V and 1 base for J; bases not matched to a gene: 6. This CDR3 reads CASTKGQPNTEAFF. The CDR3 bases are TGTGCCAGTACCAAGGGACAGCCGAACACTGAAGCTTTCTTT.

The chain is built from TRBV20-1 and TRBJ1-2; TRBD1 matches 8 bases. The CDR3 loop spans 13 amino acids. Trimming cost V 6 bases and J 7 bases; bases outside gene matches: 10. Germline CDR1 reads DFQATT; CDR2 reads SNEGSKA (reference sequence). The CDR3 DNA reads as TGCAGTGCACCTGACAGGGGACGAGGTGGCTACACCTTC. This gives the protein CSAPDRGRGGYTF.

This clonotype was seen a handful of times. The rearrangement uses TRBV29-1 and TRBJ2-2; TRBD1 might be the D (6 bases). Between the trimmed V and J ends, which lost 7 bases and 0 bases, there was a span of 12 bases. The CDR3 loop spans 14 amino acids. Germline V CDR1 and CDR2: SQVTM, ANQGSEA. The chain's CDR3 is CSGTDRTNTGELFF. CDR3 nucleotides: TGCAGCGGTACAGACAGGACGAACACCGGGGAGCTGTTTTTT.

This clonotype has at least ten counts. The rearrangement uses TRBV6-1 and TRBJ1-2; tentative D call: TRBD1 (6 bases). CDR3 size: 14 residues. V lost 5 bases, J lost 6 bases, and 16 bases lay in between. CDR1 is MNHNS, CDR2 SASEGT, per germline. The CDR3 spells CASSQWRGADGYTF. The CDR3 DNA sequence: TGTGCCAGCAGTCAATGGCGGGGGGCGGATGGCTACACCTTC.

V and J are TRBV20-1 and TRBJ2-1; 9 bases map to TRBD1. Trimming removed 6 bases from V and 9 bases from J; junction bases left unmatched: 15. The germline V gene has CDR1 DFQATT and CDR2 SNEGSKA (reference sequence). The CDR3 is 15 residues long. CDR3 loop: CSALVPGTGFAEQFF. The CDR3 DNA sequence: TGCAGTGCCTTAGTACCCGGGACAGGGTTCGCTGAGCAGTTCTTC.

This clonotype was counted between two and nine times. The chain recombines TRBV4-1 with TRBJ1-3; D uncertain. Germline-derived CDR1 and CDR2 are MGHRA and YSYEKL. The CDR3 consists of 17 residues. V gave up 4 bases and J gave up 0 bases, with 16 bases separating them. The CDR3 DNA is TGCGCCAGCAGCCGCGTCCTTGTGGGGAACTCTGGAAACACCATATATTTT. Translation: CASSRVLVGNSGNTIYF.

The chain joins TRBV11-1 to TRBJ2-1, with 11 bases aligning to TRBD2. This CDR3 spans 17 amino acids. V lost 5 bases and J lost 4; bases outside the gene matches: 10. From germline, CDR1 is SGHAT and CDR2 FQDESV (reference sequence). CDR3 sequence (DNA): TGTGCCAGCAGCCCTCGGGGGGGACTAGCGGATTACAATGAGCAGTTCTTC. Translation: CASSPRGGLADYNEQFF.

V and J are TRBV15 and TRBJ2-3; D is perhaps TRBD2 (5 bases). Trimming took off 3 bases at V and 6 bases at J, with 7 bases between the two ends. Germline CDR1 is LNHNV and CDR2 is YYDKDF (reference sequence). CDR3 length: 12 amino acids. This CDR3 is CATSSRGDTQYF. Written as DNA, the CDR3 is TGTGCCACCAGCAGCCGAGGGGATACGCAGTATTTT.

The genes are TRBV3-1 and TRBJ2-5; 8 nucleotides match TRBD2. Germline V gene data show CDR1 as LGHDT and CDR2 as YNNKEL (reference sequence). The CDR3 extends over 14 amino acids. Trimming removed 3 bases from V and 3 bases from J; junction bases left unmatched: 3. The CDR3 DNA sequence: TGTGCCAGCAGCCATCAAGCGGGGGAAGAGACCCAGTACTTC. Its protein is CASSHQAGEETQYF.

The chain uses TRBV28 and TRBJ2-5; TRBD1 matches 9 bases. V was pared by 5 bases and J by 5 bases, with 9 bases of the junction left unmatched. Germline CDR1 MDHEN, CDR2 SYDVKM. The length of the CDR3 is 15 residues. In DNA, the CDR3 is TGTGCCAGCAGTCCGGGACAGGGTCGAGGCGAGACCCAGTACTTC. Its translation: CASSPGQGRGETQYF.

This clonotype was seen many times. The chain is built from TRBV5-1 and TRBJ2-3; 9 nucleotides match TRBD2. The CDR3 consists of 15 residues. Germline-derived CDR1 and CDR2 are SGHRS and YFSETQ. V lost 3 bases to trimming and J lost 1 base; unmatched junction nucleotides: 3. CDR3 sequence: CASSSVAGGTDTQYF. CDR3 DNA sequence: TGCGCCAGCAGCTCAGTAGCGGGAGGCACAGATACGCAGTATTTT.

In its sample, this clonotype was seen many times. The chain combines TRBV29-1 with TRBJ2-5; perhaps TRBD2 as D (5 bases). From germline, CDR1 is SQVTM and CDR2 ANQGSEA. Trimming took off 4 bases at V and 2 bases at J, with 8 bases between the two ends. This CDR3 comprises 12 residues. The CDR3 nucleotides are TGCAGCGTTGGCCTAGCTCAAGAGACCCAGTACTTC. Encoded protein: CSVGLAQETQYF.

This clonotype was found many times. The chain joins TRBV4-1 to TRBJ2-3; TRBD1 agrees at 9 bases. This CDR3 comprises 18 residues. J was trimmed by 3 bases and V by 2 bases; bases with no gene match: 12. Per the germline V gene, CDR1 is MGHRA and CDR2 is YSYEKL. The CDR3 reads CASSQKFPGGQGTDTQYF. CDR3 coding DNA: TGCGCCAGCAGCCAAAAGTTCCCCGGGGGACAGGGAACAGATACGCAGTATTTT.

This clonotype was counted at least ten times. The CDR3 coding sequence is TGCAGTGCTCTCCGAGCGGGAGGATTCACCGGGGAGCTGTTTTTT. Protein: CSALRAGGFTGELFF. The J gene is TRBJ2-2, the V gene TRBV20-1, with 9 bases lining up with TRBD2. The CDR3 length is 15 residues. The trim removed 5 bases at V and 4 bases at J, leaving 8 bases unmatched. Germline lookup yields CDR1 DFQATT and CDR2 SNEGSKA (reference sequence).

The CDR3 nucleotides read TGCGCCAGCAGCTTGACCACAGGAGGGGCTGAAGCTTTCTTT. Its protein is CASSLTTGGAEAFF. The chain couples TRBV5-1 to TRBJ1-1, with D possibly matching TRBD1 (5 bases). The CDR3 has 14 amino acids. The germline CDR1 and CDR2 sequences are SGHRS and YFSETQ. Trimming took off 1 base at V and 6 bases at J, with 13 bases between the two ends.

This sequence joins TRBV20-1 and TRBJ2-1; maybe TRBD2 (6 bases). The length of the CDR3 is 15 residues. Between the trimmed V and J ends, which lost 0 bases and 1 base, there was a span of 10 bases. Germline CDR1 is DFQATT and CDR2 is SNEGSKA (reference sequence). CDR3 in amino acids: CSARDETSSYNEQFF. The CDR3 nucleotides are TGCAGTGCTAGAGATGAGACTAGTTCCTACAATGAGCAGTTCTTC.